This T cell receptor (beta chain) emerged from a study of T cell responses to AZD1222 COVID-19 vaccine. Broader study findings: Repertoires were collected only later (after the peak T cell response had occurred). The donor group comprised mostly white British people and more females; the analysis possibly underestimated clonal diversity. A reported finding is that nearly half of spike-specific TCRs target unmutated variant regions. The number of AZD1222 recipients seropositive at baseline was only six.

Sequencing was performed with immunoSEQ multiplex PCR; in TCRdb, only in-frame clones are kept and a portion is missing. The table includes about 99,000 clones, roughly nine tenths detected once. This clone was seen a single time. Antigen unknown. The ends were cut back, 5 bases at V and 9 bases at J, with 13 bases in the middle. The CDR3 extends over 12 amino acids. Germline values: CDR1 SGHVS, CDR2 FQNEAQ. Sample: peripheral blood, taken on day 0 of AZD1222 vaccination. The clonotype comes from an adult in good health. The chain joins TRBV7-8 to TRBJ1-1; unclear D gene. The CDR3 DNA follows: TGTGCCAGCAGCCTAACCATGGTACAAGCTTTCTTT. This encodes CASSLTMVQAFF.